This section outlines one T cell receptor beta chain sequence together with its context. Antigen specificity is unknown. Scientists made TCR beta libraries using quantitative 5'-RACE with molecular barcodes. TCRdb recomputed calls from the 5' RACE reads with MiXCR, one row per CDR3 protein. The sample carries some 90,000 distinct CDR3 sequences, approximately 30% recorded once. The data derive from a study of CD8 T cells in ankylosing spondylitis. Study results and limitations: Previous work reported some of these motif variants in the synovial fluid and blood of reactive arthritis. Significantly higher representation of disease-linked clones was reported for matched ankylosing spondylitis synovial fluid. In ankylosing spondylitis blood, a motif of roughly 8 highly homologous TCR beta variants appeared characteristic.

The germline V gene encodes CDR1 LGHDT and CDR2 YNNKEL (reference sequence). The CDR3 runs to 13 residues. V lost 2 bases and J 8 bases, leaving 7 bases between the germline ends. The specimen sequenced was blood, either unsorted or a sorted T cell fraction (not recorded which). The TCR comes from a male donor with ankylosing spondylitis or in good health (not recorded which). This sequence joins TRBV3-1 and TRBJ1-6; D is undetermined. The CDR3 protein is CASSQLQHSPLHF. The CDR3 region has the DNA TGTGCCAGCAGCCAACTACAACATTCACCCCTCCACTTT.